Relative to its sample, the clone carrying this TCR beta chain is medium-sized. This entry is derived from a study of CD4 and CD8 cells across lung adenocarcinoma regions. MiXCR, applied by TCRdb to the PCR reads, yields one record per CDR3 protein. The sample yields 9,500 to 13,000 distinct CDR3 sequences, over 45% seen once. The germline V gene has CDR1 MNHNS and CDR2 SASEGT. The CDR3 totals 14 residues. Trimming removed 0 bases from V and 7 bases from J, with 12 bases in between. Samples came from patients with localized non-small cell lung adenocarcinoma. V is TRBV6-1 and J is TRBJ1-2; TRBD1 is a possible D gene (6 bases). This sequence originates from a male donor with lung adenocarcinoma. The CD4 and CD8 labels of this study may be unreliable. The material sequenced was CD8+ T cells from the margin of a lung tumor. Here the CDR3 reads CASSEAWGQLGYTF. The CDR3 DNA follows: TGTGCCAGCAGTGAAGCTTGGGGGCAGCTTGGCTACACCTTC.